A single TCR beta chain is shown here with its context. The antigen remains undetermined. TCRdb's copy holds only in-frame clones and misses some; the assay was immunoSEQ multiplex PCR. The repertoire has roughly 80,000 clones, 85% of them found once; the top ten carry around 0.6%. Autoimmune disease history or systemic immunosuppression meant exclusion. CDR3 length: 15 residues. Germline V CDR1 and CDR2: SQVTM, ANQGSEA. The V gene end was trimmed by 3 bases and the J gene end by 0 bases; junction bases not matched to a gene: 6. This entry belongs to a study of OX40 agonist ivuxolimab in advanced cancers. Regarding the study as a whole: Some nonresponders additionally presented with little normalized T-cell clonal expansion. Some of the lowest clonal expansion was seen in partial responders at 0.1-3.0 mg/kg.

The receptor was derived from an adult with an advanced solid tumor such as melanoma, head and neck, liver or kidney cancer. The material sequenced was CD4+ or CD8+ T cells sorted from blood, taken in a trial of the OX40 agonist ivuxolimab. V usage is TRBV29-1 and J usage is TRBJ2-7, with 9 positions matching TRBD1. The CDR3 here is CSVDRGDRVSYEQYF. In DNA, the CDR3 is TGCAGCGTTGATCGGGGGGACAGGGTCTCCTACGAGCAGTACTTC.